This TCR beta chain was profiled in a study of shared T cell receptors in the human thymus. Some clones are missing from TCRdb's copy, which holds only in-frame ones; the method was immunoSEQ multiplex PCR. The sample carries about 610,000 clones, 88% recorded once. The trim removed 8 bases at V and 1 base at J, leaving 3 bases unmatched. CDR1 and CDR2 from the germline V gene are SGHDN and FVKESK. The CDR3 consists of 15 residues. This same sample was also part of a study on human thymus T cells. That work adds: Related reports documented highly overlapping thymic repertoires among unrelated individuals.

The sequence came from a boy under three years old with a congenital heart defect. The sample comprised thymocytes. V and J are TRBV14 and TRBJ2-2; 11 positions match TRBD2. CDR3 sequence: CASLTSGGNTGELFF. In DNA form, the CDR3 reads TGTGCCAGCCTCACTAGCGGGGGGAACACCGGGGAGCTGTTTTTT.